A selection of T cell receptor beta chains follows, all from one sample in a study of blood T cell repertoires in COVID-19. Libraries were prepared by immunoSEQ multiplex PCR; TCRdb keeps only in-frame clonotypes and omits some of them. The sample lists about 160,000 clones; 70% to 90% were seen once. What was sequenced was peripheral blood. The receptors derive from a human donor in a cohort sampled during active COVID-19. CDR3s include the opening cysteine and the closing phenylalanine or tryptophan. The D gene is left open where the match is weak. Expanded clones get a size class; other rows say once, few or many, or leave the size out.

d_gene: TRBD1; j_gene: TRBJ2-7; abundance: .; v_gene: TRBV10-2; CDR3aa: CASRGDSYEQYF; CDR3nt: TGCGCCAGCAGGGGGGACAGCTACGAGCAGTACTTC
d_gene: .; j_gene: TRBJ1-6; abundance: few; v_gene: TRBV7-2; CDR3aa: CASSLGGGNSPLHF; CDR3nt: TGTGCCAGCAGCTTAGGTGGCGGAAATTCACCCCTCCACTTT
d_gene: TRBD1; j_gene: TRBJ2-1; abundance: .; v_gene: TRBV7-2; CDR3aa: CASSLGQGAYNEQFF; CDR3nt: TGTGCCAGCAGCTTAGGACAGGGGGCCTACAATGAGCAGTTCTTC
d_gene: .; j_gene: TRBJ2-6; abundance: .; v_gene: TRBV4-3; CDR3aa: CASSQFGAPGSGANVLTF; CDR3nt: TGCGCCAGCAGCCAATTTGGGGCCCCTGGTTCGGGGGCCAACGTCCTGACTTTC
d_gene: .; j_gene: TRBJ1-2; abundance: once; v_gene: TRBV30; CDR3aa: CAWNPNQGYGYTF; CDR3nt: TGTGCCTGGAACCCAAATCAGGGGTATGGCTACACCTTC
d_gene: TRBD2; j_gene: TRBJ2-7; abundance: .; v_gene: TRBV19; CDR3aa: CASSPTGLAGHEQYF; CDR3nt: TGTGCCAGTAGTCCGACGGGGCTAGCGGGTCACGAGCAGTACTTC
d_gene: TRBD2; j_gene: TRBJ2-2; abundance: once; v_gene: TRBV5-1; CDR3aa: CASSGLAGGPGELFF; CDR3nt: TGCGCCAGCAGCGGACTAGCGGGAGGGCCCGGGGAGCTGTTTTTT
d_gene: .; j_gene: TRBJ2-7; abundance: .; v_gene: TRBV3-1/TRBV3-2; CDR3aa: CASSQKGVFYEQYF; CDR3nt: TGTGCCAGCAGCCAAAAAGGGGTCTTCTACGAGCAGTACTTC
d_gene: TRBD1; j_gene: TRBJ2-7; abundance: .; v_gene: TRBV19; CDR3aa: CASTPGQGFYEQYF; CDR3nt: TGTGCCAGTACTCCGGGACAGGGGTTCTACGAGCAGTACTTC
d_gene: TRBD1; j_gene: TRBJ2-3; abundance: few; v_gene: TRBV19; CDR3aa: CASSPQTGITDTQYF; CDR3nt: TGTGCCAGTAGTCCTCAGACAGGGATCACAGATACGCAGTATTTT
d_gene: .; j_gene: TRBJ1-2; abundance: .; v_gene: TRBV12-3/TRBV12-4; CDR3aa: CASSLYYGYTF; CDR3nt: TGTGCCAGCAGTCTTTACTATGGCTACACCTTC